The 17 T cell receptor beta chains given below trace back to one sample, sequenced in a study of beta chain features in type 1 diabetes. Expressed TCRB transcripts were sequenced because the entire RNA isolate underwent reverse transcription. Assay: immunoSEQ multiplex PCR; the TCRdb copy retains only in-frame clones and omits some. The table has about 240,000 clones, around a quarter seen once. Sequencing was carried out using central memory CD4+ T cells from blood. These receptors all come from a man aged 25-45 years in good health.

The sample holds a few counts of this clone. The V and J genes are TRBV29-1 and TRBJ2-5; perhaps TRBD2 as D (6 bases). In germline, CDR1 is SQVTM, CDR2 ANQGSEA. V was shortened by 4 bases and J by 4 bases, with 19 bases between the two germline ends. The length of the CDR3 is 15 residues. The CDR3 region is CSVVRDSIGSETQYF. The CDR3 DNA reads TGCAGCGTTGTCCGGGACTCGATAGGGTCAGAGACCCAGTACTTC.

The chain recombines TRBV29-1 with TRBJ2-7; TRBD1 or TRBD2 may be the D gene (5 bases each). Germline values: CDR1 SQVTM, CDR2 ANQGSEA. The ends were cut back, 5 bases at V and 9 bases at J, with 20 bases in the middle. The CDR3 has 13 amino acids. The CDR3 loop is CSVQGRDGGAQYF. In DNA, the CDR3 is TGCAGCGTTCAGGGACGAGACGGCGGCGCGCAGTACTTC.

The CDR3 bases are TGTGCCAGCAGCACTAGCGGGGGGCTATCCACAGATACGCAGTATTTT. Protein product: CASSTSGGLSTDTQYF. The chain carries TRBV7-2 and TRBJ2-3; 12 bases are shared with TRBD2. V lost 5 bases to trimming and J lost 2 bases; unmatched junction nucleotides: 5. This CDR3 has 16 amino acids. Germline values: CDR1 SGHTA, CDR2 FQGNSA.

This clone was observed a few times. The chain uses TRBV7-9 and TRBJ1-6; no reliable D call. The V end was cut by 5 bases, the J end by 9 bases, with 8 bases between. The CDR3 totals 12 residues. Germline-derived CDR1 and CDR2 are SEHNR and FQNEAQ (reference sequence). The CDR3 sequence: CASSAKGSPLHF. The DNA for the CDR3 is TGTGCCAGCAGCGCTAAGGGTTCACCCCTCCACTTT.

This clone was observed a handful of times. The chain couples TRBV10-2 to TRBJ2-3; 7 nucleotides line up with TRBD2. This CDR3 has 16 amino acids. The V segment lost 5 bases and the J segment 2 bases; nucleotides outside the gene matches: 10. Germline V CDR1 and CDR2: WSHSY, SAAADI. This CDR3 is CASSSKRGGVTDTQYF. CDR3 DNA sequence: TGCGCCAGCAGTTCAAAGCGTGGGGGGGTCACAGATACGCAGTATTTT.

V and J are TRBV7-9 and TRBJ1-1; a possible D gene is TRBD1 (6 bases). The CDR3 has 13 amino acids. The V and J ends lost 5 bases and 2 bases respectively, with 9 bases between them. The V gene's germline CDR1 is SEHNR and CDR2 FQNEAQ (reference sequence). The CDR3: CASSGQLNTEAFF. The CDR3 DNA reads as TGTGCCAGCAGCGGACAGCTTAACACTGAAGCTTTCTTT.

This rearrangement joins TRBV7-2 to TRBJ2-7, with D perhaps being TRBD1 or TRBD2 (5 bases each). The CDR3 has 13 amino acids. V was pared by 9 bases and J by 2 bases, with 14 bases between. CDR1 SGHTA and CDR2 FQGNSA come from the germline V gene. The CDR3 sequence is CASRVGVTYEQYF. As DNA, the CDR3 is TGTGCCAGTCGAGTGGGGGTAACCTACGAGCAGTACTTC.

There are many counts of this clone. Distinct nucleotide sequences in the sample also encode this CDR3. The V and J genes are TRBV7-2 and TRBJ1-5, with a possible D match to TRBD1 (5 bases). CDR3 length: 15 amino acids. Germline-derived CDR1 and CDR2 are SGHTA and FQGNSA. V lost 0 bases, J lost 2 bases, and 8 bases lay in between. The CDR3 DNA reads as TGTGCCAGCAGCTTAGCCGGCAGGGGCAATCAGCCCCAGCATTTT. Its translation: CASSLAGRGNQPQHF.

This clone was found a few times. V is TRBV7-2 and J is TRBJ2-7, with 15 bases fitting TRBD2. The ends lost 4 bases at V and 6 bases at J; junction bases unmatched: 10. Germline V gene sequence: CDR1 SGHTA, CDR2 FQGNSA. This CDR3 contains 17 residues. The CDR3 nucleotides read TGTGCCAGCAGCTCAAGGCCCGGACTAGCGGGAGGGACCGAGCAGTACTTC. This translates into CASSSRPGLAGGTEQYF.

To note about this clone: In the same sample, other DNA sequences code for this CDR3. J is TRBJ1-1 and V is TRBV20-1; D call uncertain. There are 11 residues in the CDR3. Germline CDR1 reads DFQATT; CDR2 reads SNEGSKA (reference sequence). The ends were cut back, 6 bases at V and 0 bases at J, with 5 bases in the middle. The CDR3 DNA reads as TGCAGTGCCCGAATGAACACTGAAGCTTTCTTT. It is translated as CSARMNTEAFF.

CDR3 bases: TGTGCCAGCAGCTATGAAACCGGAGAGACCCAGTACTTC. Protein: CASSYETGETQYF. The J gene is TRBJ2-5, the V gene TRBV28; no firm D call. This CDR3 is 13 amino acids long. Germline CDR1 is MDHEN and CDR2 is SYDVKM. The V end lost 6 bases, the J end lost 4 bases, and 12 bases lay between the germline ends.

This clone was detected a few times. V gene TRBV9 combines with J gene TRBJ2-3, with no clear D. The CDR3 spans 13 residues. Trimming shortened V by 2 bases and J by 4 bases, and 8 bases separated the two germline ends. Per germline, CDR1 SGDLS and CDR2 YYNGEE. The CDR3 loop reads CASSVPPSDTQYF. The CDR3 region has the DNA TGTGCCAGCAGCGTCCCGCCGTCAGATACGCAGTATTTT.

V and J are TRBV2 and TRBJ1-1; D is unresolved. The CDR3 spans 13 residues. Germline V CDR1 and CDR2: SNHLY, FYNNEI. The V end was cut by 4 bases, the J end by 0 bases, with 6 bases between. In DNA, the CDR3 is TGTGCCAGCAGTGCTTCAATGAACACTGAAGCTTTCTTT. Its translation is CASSASMNTEAFF.

V gene TRBV12-5 combines with J gene TRBJ2-7; D might be TRBD2 (5 bases). Trimming took 7 bases from V and 4 from J, leaving 14 bases between them. Per germline, CDR1 LGHNT and CDR2 FRNRAP. The CDR3 has 13 residues. Written as DNA, the CDR3 is TGTGCTAGTGCCCGGTTGGAGGTATACGAGCAGTACTTC. Amino acids: CASARLEVYEQYF. The complete variable domain, with remaining parts taken from reference TRBV12-5 and TRBJ2-7, reads DARVTQTPRHKVTEMGQEVTMRCQPILGHNTVFWYRQTMMQGLELLAYFRNRAPLDDSGMPKDRFSAEMPDATLATLKIQPSEPRDSAVYFCASARLEVYEQYFGPGTRLTVT.

The V call is TRBV7-2, the J call TRBJ1-1; a possible D gene is TRBD1 (6 bases). Germline assignment: CDR1 SGHTA and CDR2 FQGNSA. This CDR3 is built from 14 residues. V was cut by 6 bases and J by 6 bases, with 17 bases left in between. In nucleotides, the CDR3 is TGTGCCAGCAGTCGAATAGGGGGGAGCGCTGAAGCTTTCTTT. It yields the protein CASSRIGGSAEAFF.

The CDR3 is CASGTYRGGTEAFF. DNA of the CDR3: TGTGCCAGCGGTACATACAGGGGAGGCACTGAAGCTTTCTTT. J is TRBJ1-1 and V is TRBV6-1; 7 positions agree with TRBD1. Looked up from germline, CDR1 is MNHNS and CDR2 is SASEGT. V lost 8 bases, J lost 4 bases, and 10 bases stayed unmatched. This CDR3 has 14 residues.

As concerns this clone: The sample contains more than one DNA sequence encoding this CDR3. The V call is TRBV27, the J call TRBJ2-1; D perhaps matches TRBD2 (5 bases). Per the germline V gene, CDR1 is MNHEY and CDR2 is SMNVEV (reference sequence). V lost 4 bases and J 1 base, leaving 11 bases between the germline ends. The length of the CDR3 is 15 residues. CDR3 sequence: CASSSAGSSYNEQFF. The DNA for the CDR3 is TGTGCCAGCAGTTCTGCGGGTTCATCCTACAATGAGCAGTTCTTC.